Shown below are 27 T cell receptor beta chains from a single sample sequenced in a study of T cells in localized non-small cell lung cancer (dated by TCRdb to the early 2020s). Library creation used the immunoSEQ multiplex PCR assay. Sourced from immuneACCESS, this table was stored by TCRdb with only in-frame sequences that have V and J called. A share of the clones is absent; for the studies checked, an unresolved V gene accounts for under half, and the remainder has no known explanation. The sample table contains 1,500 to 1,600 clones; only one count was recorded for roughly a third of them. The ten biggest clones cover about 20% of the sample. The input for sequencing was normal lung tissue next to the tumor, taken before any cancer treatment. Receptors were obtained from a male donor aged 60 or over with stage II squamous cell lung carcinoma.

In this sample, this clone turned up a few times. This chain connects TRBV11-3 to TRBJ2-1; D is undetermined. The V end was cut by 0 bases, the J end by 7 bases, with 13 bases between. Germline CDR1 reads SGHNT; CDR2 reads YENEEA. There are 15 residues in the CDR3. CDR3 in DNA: TGTGCCAGCAGCTTAGATCGAGGTGAGTGGAATGAGCAGTTCTTC. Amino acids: CASSLDRGEWNEQFF.

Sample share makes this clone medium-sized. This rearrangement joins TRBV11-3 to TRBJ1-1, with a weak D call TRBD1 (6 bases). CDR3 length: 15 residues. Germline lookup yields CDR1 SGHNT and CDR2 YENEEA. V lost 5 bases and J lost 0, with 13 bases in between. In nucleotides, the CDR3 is TGTGCCAGCAGCACCAGGACAGCTATGAACACTGAAGCTTTCTTT. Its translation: CASSTRTAMNTEAFF.

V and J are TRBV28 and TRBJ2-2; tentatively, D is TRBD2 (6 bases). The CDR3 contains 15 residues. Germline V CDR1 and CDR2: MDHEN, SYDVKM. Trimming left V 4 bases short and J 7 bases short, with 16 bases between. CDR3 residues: CASSSPGEFGGELFF. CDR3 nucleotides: TGTGCCAGCAGTTCCCCGGGGGAGTTTGGCGGGGAGCTGTTTTTT.

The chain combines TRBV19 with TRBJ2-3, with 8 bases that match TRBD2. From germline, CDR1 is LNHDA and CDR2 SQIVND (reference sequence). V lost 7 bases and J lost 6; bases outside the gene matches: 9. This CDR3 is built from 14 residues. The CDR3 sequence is CASTPRGGADTQYF. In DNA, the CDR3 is TGTGCCAGTACCCCTCGGGGGGGGGCGGATACGCAGTATTTT.

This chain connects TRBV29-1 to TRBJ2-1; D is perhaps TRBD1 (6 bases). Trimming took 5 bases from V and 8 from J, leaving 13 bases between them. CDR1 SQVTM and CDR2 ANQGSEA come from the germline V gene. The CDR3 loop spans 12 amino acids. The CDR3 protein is CSVQRDIHEQFF. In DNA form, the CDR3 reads TGCAGCGTTCAGAGGGACATCCATGAGCAGTTCTTC.

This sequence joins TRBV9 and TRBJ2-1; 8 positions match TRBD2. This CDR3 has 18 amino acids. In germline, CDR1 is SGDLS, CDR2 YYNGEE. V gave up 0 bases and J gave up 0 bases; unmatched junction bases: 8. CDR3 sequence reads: CASSVAGGSFGSYNEQFF. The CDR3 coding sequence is TGTGCCAGCAGCGTAGCGGGAGGGTCTTTCGGCTCCTACAATGAGCAGTTCTTC.

CDR3 DNA sequence: TGTGCCAGTAGAACGGGACTAGCGGCAAACAATGAGCAGTTCTTC. Translation gives CASRTGLAANNEQFF. The chain employs TRBV19 and TRBJ2-1, with TRBD2 matching 11 bases. The V gene end was trimmed by 6 bases and the J gene end by 5 bases; junction bases not matched to a gene: 6. The CDR3 covers 15 residues. CDR1 and CDR2 from the germline V gene are LNHDA and SQIVND (reference sequence).

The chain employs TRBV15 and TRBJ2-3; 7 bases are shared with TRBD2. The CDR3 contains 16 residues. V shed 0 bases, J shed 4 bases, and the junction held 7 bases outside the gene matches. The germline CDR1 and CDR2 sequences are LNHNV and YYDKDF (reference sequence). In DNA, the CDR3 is TGTGCCACCAGCAGAGATCAAGCGGGATCAGCAGATACGCAGTATTTT. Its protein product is CATSRDQAGSADTQYF.

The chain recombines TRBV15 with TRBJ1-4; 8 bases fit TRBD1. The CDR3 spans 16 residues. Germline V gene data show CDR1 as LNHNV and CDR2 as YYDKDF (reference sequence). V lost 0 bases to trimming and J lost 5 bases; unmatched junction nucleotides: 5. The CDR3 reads CATSRDKGTGNEKLFF. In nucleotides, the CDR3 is TGTGCCACCAGCAGAGATAAAGGGACAGGAAATGAAAAACTGTTTTTT. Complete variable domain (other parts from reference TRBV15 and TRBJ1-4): DAMVIQNPRYQVTQFGKPVTLSCSQTLNHNVMYWYQQKSSQAPKLLFHYYDKDFNNEADTPDNFQSRRPNTSFCFLDIRSPGLGDTAMYLCATSRDKGTGNEKLFFGSGTQLSVL.

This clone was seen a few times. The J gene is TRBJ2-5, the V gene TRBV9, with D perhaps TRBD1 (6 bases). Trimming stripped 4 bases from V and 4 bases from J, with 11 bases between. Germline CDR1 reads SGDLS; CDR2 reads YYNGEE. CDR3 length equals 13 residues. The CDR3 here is CASSRDRRETQYF. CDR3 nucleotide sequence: TGTGCCAGCAGCCGCGACAGGAGAGAGACCCAGTACTTC.

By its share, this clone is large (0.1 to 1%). This CDR3 is CASSPDRWAYEQYF. The CDR3, as DNA: TGTGCCAGCAGTCCTGACAGATGGGCTTACGAGCAGTACTTC. The chain employs TRBV6-8 and TRBJ2-7, with a possible D match to TRBD1 (5 bases). V was cut by 5 bases and J by 4 bases, with 15 bases left in between. The germline CDR1 and CDR2 sequences are MNHGY and SAAAGT. The CDR3 is 14 amino acids.

CDR3 nucleotide sequence: TGTGCCAGCTCACCGGCGAGTGACGGGTCCCACGAGCAGTACTTC. It specifies CASSPASDGSHEQYF. This chain joins TRBV18 and TRBJ2-7; no clear D gene. V was trimmed by 3 bases and J by 5 bases, leaving 17 bases between them. Per the germline V gene, CDR1 is KGHSH and CDR2 is LQKENI. There are 15 residues in the CDR3.

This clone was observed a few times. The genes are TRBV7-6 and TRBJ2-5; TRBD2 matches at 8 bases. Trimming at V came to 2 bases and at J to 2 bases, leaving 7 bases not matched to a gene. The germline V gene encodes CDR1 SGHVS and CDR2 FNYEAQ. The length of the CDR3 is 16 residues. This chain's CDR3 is CASSLMASGLQETQYF. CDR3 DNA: TGTGCCAGCAGCTTAATGGCTAGCGGGTTACAAGAGACCCAGTACTTC. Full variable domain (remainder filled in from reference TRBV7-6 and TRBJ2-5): GAGVSQSPRYKVTKRGQDVALRCDPISGHVSLYWYRQALGQGPEFLTYFNYEAQQDKSGLPNDRFSAERPEGSISTLTIQRTEQRDSAMYRCASSLMASGLQETQYFGPGTRLLVL.

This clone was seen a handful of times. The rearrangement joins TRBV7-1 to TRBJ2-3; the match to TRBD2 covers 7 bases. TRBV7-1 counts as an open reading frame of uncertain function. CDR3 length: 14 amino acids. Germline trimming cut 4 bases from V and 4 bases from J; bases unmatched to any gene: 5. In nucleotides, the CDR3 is TGTGCCAGCAGCTTAACGGCGGGAGCAGATACGCAGTATTTT. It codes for CASSLTAGADTQYF.

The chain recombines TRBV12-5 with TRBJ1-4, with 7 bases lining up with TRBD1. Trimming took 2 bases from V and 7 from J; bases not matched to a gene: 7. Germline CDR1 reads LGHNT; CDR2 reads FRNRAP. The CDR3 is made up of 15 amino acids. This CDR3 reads CASGLPPGGGEKLFF. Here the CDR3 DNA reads TGTGCTAGTGGTTTGCCCCCAGGGGGGGGTGAAAAACTGTTTTTT.

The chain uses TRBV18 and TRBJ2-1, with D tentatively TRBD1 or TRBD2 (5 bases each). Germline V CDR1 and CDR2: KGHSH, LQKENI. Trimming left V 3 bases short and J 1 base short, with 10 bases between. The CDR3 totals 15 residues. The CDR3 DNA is TGTGCCAGCTCACCTTCTGGGGGTTCCTACAATGAGCAGTTCTTC. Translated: CASSPSGGSYNEQFF.

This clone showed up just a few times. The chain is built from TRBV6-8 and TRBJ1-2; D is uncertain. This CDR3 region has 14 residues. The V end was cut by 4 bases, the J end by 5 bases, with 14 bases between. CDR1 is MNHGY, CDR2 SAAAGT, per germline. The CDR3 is CASSSPWRDYGYTF. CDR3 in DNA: TGTGCCAGCAGTTCCCCGTGGAGGGATTATGGCTACACCTTC.

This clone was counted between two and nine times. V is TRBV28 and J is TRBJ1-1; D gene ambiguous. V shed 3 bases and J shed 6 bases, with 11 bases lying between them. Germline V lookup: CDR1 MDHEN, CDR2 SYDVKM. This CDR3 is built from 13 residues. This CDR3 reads CASSLMGRAEAFF. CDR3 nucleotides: TGTGCCAGCAGTTTGATGGGCCGAGCTGAAGCTTTCTTT.

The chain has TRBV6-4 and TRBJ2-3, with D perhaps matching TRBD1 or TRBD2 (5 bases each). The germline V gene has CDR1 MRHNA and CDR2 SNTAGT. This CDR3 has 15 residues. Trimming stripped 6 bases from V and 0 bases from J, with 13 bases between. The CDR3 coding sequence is TGTGCCAGCAGCCGGGAAGGGGCTAGCACAGATACGCAGTATTTT. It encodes CASSREGASTDTQYF.

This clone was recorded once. The CDR3 DNA is TGTGCCTGGAGTGTAGGTAGCGGACCTCGGGGAGATACGCAGTATTTT. Its protein product is CAWSVGSGPRGDTQYF. The V gene is TRBV30, the J gene TRBJ2-3; D perhaps matches TRBD2 (6 bases). The CDR3 consists of 16 residues. CDR1 GTSNPN and CDR2 SVGIG come from the germline V gene (reference sequence). Trimming shortened V by 0 bases and J by 5 bases, and 18 bases separated the two germline ends.

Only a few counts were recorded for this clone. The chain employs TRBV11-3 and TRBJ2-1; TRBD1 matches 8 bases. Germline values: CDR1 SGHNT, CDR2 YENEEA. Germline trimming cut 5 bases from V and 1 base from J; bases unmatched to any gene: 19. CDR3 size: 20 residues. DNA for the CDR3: TGTGCCAGCAGCCACACAGGGGGATTACCGACGAAAATTTCCTACAATGAGCAGTTCTTC. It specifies CASSHTGGLPTKISYNEQFF.

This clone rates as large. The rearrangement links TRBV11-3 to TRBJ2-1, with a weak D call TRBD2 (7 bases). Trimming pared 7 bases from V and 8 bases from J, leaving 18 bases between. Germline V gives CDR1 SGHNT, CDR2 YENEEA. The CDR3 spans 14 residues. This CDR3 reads CASTRRLAGDEQFF. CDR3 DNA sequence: TGTGCCAGCACCAGACGACTAGCAGGGGATGAGCAGTTCTTC.

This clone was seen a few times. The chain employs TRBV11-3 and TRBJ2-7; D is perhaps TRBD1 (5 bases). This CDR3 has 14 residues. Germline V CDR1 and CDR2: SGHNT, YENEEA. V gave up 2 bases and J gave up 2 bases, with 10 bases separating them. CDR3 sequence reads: CASSLLAGTYEQYF. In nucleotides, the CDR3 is TGTGCCAGCAGCTTATTAGCAGGGACCTACGAGCAGTACTTC. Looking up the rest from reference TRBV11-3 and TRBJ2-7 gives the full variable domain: EAGVVQSPRYKIIEKKQPVAFWCNPISGHNTLYWYLQNLGQGPELLIRYENEEAVDDSQLPKDRFSAERLKGVDSTLKIQPAELGDSAVYLCASSLLAGTYEQYFGPGTRLTVT.

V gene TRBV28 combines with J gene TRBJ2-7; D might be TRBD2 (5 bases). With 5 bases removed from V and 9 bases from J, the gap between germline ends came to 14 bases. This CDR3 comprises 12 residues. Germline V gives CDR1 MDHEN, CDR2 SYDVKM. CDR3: CASSPPRGRQYF. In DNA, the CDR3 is TGTGCCAGCAGTCCCCCCCGTGGGAGGCAGTACTTC.

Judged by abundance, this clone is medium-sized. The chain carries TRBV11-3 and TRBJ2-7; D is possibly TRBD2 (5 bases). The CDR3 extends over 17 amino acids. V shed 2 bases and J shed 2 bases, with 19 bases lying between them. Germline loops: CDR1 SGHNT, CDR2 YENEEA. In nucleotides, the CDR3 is TGTGCCAGCAGCTTAATTCCTAGCCGCGACCTACCCTACGAGCAGTACTTC. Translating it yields CASSLIPSRDLPYEQYF.

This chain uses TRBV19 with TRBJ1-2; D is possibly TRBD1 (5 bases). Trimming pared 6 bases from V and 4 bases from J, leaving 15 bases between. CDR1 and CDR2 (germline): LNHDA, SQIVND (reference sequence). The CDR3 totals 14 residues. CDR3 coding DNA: TGTGCCAGTAGCACCATTGGGGGGACCTATGGCTACACCTTC. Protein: CASSTIGGTYGYTF.

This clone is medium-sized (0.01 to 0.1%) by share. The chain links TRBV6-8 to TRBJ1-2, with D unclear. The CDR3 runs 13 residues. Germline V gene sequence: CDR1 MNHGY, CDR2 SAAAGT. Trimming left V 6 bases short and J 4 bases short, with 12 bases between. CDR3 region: CASSPSSLYGYTF. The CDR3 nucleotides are TGTGCCAGCAGCCCGAGCTCACTCTATGGCTACACCTTC.